These T cell receptor beta chains were read from a single sample in a study of OX40 agonist ivuxolimab in advanced cancers. Using immunoSEQ multiplex PCR, the repertoire was profiled, and TCRdb retains in-frame clones only, with some absent. The sample records 50,000 to 75,000 clones, just under 90% being singletons. The specimen comprised CD4+ or CD8+ T cells sorted from blood, sampled in a trial of the OX40 agonist ivuxolimab. The receptor source for this set is an adult with an advanced solid tumor such as melanoma, head and neck, liver or kidney cancer. Each CDR3 is given with its conserved first and last residue. The order of the fields is J gene, clone size, D gene, V gene, CDR3 protein, CDR3 DNA. A D gene is named only where the DNA matches it firmly. The listing skips clone size in some rows; elsewhere it reads once, few, many or a size class.

TRBJ2-2 few TRBD2 TRBV28 CASSLGGTSATGELFF TGTGCCAGCAGTTTAGGGGGGACTAGCGCCACCGGGGAGCTGTTTTTT
TRBJ1-5 . . TRBV6-5 CASSLTDGPQHF TGTGCCAGCAGCCTCACGGATGGGCCCCAGCATTTT
TRBJ1-1 . . TRBV7-9 CASSLGWEGTEAFF TGTGCCAGCAGCTTAGGGTGGGAGGGGACTGAAGCTTTCTTT
TRBJ2-7 . TRBD1 TRBV10-2 CASSGQGAYEQYF TGCGCCAGCTCAGGACAGGGCGCCTACGAGCAGTACTTC
TRBJ2-2 . . TRBV19 CATDRGATGELFF TGTGCAACGGACAGAGGAGCGACCGGGGAGCTGTTTTTT
TRBJ1-6 few . TRBV19 CASSVGNSPLHF TGTGCCAGTAGCGTAGGTAATTCACCCCTCCACTTT
TRBJ2-7 . . TRBV7-9 CASSLGTGEQYF TGTGCCAGCAGCTTAGGAACAGGCGAGCAGTACTTC
TRBJ2-1 . TRBD2 TRBV27 CASSLSPGLAGGLDNEQFF TGTGCCAGCAGTTTATCCCCCGGACTAGCGGGGGGACTAGACAATGAGCAGTTCTTC
TRBJ1-4 . . TRBV5-1 CASTSGTAVLESEKLFF TGCGCCAGCACTTCGGGGACGGCCGTATTAGAATCCGAAAAACTGTTTTTT
TRBJ1-2 . . TRBV6-1 CASSENWTRDGYTF TGTGCCAGCAGTGAAAATTGGACACGGGACGGCTACACCTTC
TRBJ2-7 once TRBD1 TRBV27 CASSRTGGEQYF TGTGCCAGCAGTAGGACAGGGGGGGAGCAGTACTTC
TRBJ1-1 . . TRBV12-5 CASGLIRGSNTEAFF TGTGCTAGTGGTTTGATCCGCGGCAGCAACACTGAAGCTTTCTTT
TRBJ2-1 . . TRBV19 CASSIDSGARASPYNEQFF TGTGCCAGTAGTATAGATTCGGGGGCTAGGGCTAGCCCCTACAATGAGCAGTTCTTC
TRBJ2-5 . TRBD2 TRBV5-1 CASSSPTSGRAWETQYF TGCGCCAGCAGCTCCCCGACTAGCGGGAGGGCCTGGGAGACCCAGTACTTC
TRBJ1-1 . . TRBV12-5 CASGWGNTEAFF TGTGCTAGTGGCTGGGGTAACACTGAAGCTTTCTTT
TRBJ2-7 few TRBD2 TRBV28 CASRTLPGLRDYEQYF TGTGCCAGCAGGACTTTACCGGGACTACGTGATTACGAGCAGTACTTC
TRBJ2-3 . . TRBV14 CASSQSQAADTQYF TGTGCCAGCAGCCAAAGCCAGGCGGCAGATACGCAGTATTTT
TRBJ2-2 . . TRBV6-5 CASSTGTTRTGELFF TGTGCCAGCAGCACTGGGACAACCCGAACCGGGGAGCTGTTTTTT
TRBJ1-5 . TRBD1 TRBV19 CASAELTGGADQPQHF TGTGCCAGTGCAGAACTAACAGGGGGCGCGGATCAGCCCCAGCATTTT
TRBJ1-5 . . TRBV10-3 CAISSDRESNQPQHF TGTGCCATCAGTTCGGACAGAGAAAGCAATCAGCCCCAGCATTTT
TRBJ1-3 . . TRBV7-8 CASSSMGVLGGNTIYF TGTGCCAGCAGCTCCATGGGGGTTTTGGGGGGAAACACCATATATTTT
TRBJ2-2 . . TRBV7-3 CASSSLGGVTGELFF TGTGCCAGCAGCTCTCTGGGGGGAGTCACCGGGGAGCTGTTTTTT
TRBJ1-2 few TRBD1 TRBV19 CASSIDPTGTAGGYTF TGTGCCAGTAGTATAGATCCAACCGGGACAGCGGGCGGCTACACCTTC
TRBJ2-3 once . TRBV7-3 CASSPYTAGTDTQYF TGTGCCAGCAGCCCCTATACCGCTGGCACAGATACGCAGTATTTT
TRBJ1-2 few . TRBV19 CASSGWTVANYGYTF TGTGCCAGTAGTGGATGGACAGTTGCCAACTATGGCTACACCTTC
TRBJ2-7 few TRBD2 TRBV7-9 CASSSGLAGYEQYF TGTGCCAGCAGCTCGGGACTAGCGGGGTACGAGCAGTACTTC
TRBJ1-2 . TRBD1 TRBV27 CASSFQDRVGGYGYTF TGTGCCAGCAGTTTCCAGGACAGGGTAGGGGGCTATGGCTACACCTTC
TRBJ2-3 . . TRBV20-1 CSAGSVGTQYF TGCAGTGCTGGAAGCGTTGGCACGCAGTATTTT
TRBJ2-7 . TRBD2 TRBV11-2 CASSQLAGGAYEQYF TGTGCCAGCAGCCAGCTCGCCGGGGGGGCCTACGAGCAGTACTTC
TRBJ1-1 . . TRBV27 CASSSQGTANTEAFF TGTGCCAGCAGTTCCCAAGGGACCGCGAACACTGAAGCTTTCTTT
TRBJ2-1 . TRBD1 TRBV18 CASSPRQGTEQFF TGTGCCAGCTCACCTCGACAGGGTACTGAGCAGTTCTTC
TRBJ1-5 few . TRBV28 CASSLFGSGGHGSNQPQHF .
TRBJ1-2 once . TRBV13 CASSPPGPTFWGYTF TGTGCCAGCAGCCCTCCGGGACCGACCTTTTGGGGCTACACCTTC
TRBJ2-2 . . TRBV28 CAIRKGNTGELFF TGTGCCATACGCAAGGGGAACACCGGGGAGCTGTTTTTT
TRBJ1-2 . . TRBV6-1 CASSEGAGGGYTF TGTGCCAGCAGTGAAGGGGCAGGAGGTGGCTACACCTTC
TRBJ1-2 . . TRBV19 CASSITGTGPILNYGYTF TGTGCCAGTAGTATCACGGGCACAGGGCCTATCTTGAACTATGGCTACACCTTC
TRBJ2-7 . TRBD1 TRBV15 CATSRDAGGQGYEQYF TGTGCCACCAGCAGAGATGCAGGGGGACAGGGCTACGAGCAGTACTTC
TRBJ2-5 . TRBD1 TRBV2 CAIRQADRGIAETQYF TGTGCCATCCGGCAGGCGGACAGGGGGATTGCCGAGACCCAGTACTTC
TRBJ1-1 . . TRBV2 CASSQEMGVNTEAFF TGTGCCAGCAGCCAGGAGATGGGGGTGAACACTGAAGCTTTCTTT
TRBJ2-2 . . TRBV19 CASSKTGFGELFF TGTGCCAGTAGTAAAACAGGGTTCGGGGAGCTGTTTTTT
TRBJ1-5 . . TRBV2 CASRQGYSNQPQHF TGTGCCAGCAGACAGGGCTATAGCAATCAGCCCCAGCATTTT
TRBJ2-7 . . TRBV20-1 CSARYLTEGYF TGCAGTGCTAGATATCTTACGGAGGGGTACTTC
TRBJ1-3 . . TRBV9 CASSGGTLGNTIYF TGTGCCAGCAGCGGGGGGACACTTGGAAACACCATATATTTT
TRBJ1-2 . . TRBV28 CASSLWQAYGYTF TGTGCCAGCAGTTTATGGCAGGCTTATGGCTACACCTTC
TRBJ2-4 . . TRBV5-6 CASTLRGQTAKNIQYF TGTGCCAGCACCCTAAGAGGACAGACGGCCAAAAACATTCAGTACTTC
TRBJ1-1 . . TRBV18 CASSPSGLMNTEAFF TGTGCCAGCTCACCCTCTGGTCTCATGAACACTGAAGCTTTCTTT
TRBJ1-4 . . TRBV6-5 CASSYRGWWDEKLFF TGTGCCAGCAGTTACCGTGGGTGGTGGGATGAAAAACTGTTTTTT
TRBJ2-3 . . TRBV7-9 CASSLGPSSTDTQYF TGTGCCAGCAGCTTAGGTCCGTCTAGCACAGATACGCAGTATTTT
TRBJ1-3 few . TRBV18 CASSPLEVPSGNTIYF TGTGCCAGCTCACCACTCGAGGTCCCTTCTGGAAACACCATATATTTT
TRBJ1-5 . . TRBV28 CASTAEISNQPQHF TGTGCCAGCACAGCGGAGATTAGCAATCAGCCCCAGCATTTT
TRBJ2-1 once . TRBV9 CASSVVGQGTPNEQFF TGTGCCAGCAGCGTAGTAGGGCAGGGGACCCCCAATGAGCAGTTCTTC